This T cell receptor (beta chain) was found in a study of T cell responses to AZD1222 COVID-19 vaccine. Study results and limitations: Along spike, vaccine-associated CD4 TCRs were found throughout, with dominance at 160-218 and 743-854.

Clones were read by immunoSEQ multiplex PCR, and TCRdb kept only the in-frame ones, dropping some. Of approximately 190,000 clones in the sample, approximately 94% are singletons; the top ten hold around 1%. It was second doses at about 4 or about 12 weeks that were pooled. On this clone itself: Its antigen is unidentified.

This specimen consisted of peripheral blood, obtained 28 days after the second AZD1222 dose. This receptor was identified in an adult who received the AZD1222 COVID-19 vaccine.

CDR3 in DNA: TGTGCCAGCAGCTTTCAGGGTTCTGGCTACACCTTC. It specifies CASSFQGSGYTF. The chain carries TRBV11-2 and TRBJ1-2, with D perhaps TRBD1 (5 bases). Trimming shortened V by 3 bases and J by 7 bases, and 9 bases separated the two germline ends. Germline CDR1 reads SGHAT; CDR2 reads FQNNGV. CDR3 size: 12 residues.